Listed here is a single T cell receptor (beta chain). These data are taken from a study of shared clonotypes between healthy human individuals. Study-wide context: For every donor, three CD4 naive, three CD4 memory, two CD8 naive and one CD8 memory plates were used.

The CDR3 totals 15 residues. Trimming took off 0 bases at V and 2 bases at J, with 13 bases between the two ends. Germline CDR1 GTSNPN, CDR2 SVGIG (reference sequence). Only in-frame clones appear in the TCRdb table, and some are missing; sequencing was by immunoSEQ multiplex PCR. The sample contains about a million clones, roughly 72% of which appear only once. This receptor was taken from a man aged 18 to 29 in good health. The source material was memory CD4+ T cells sorted from blood. Subset meaning: CD45RA-negative fraction. The chain combines TRBV30 with TRBJ1-2, with TRBD1 as a possible D gene (6 bases). CDR3: CAWSVLGGWNYGYTF. The CDR3 DNA sequence: TGTGCCTGGAGTGTACTAGGGGGGTGGAACTATGGCTACACCTTC.